These T cell receptor beta chains were read from a single sample in a study of T cells in localized non-small cell lung cancer. Clones were sequenced by immunoSEQ multiplex PCR, and TCRdb holds only the in-frame ones, with some missing. The sample has 7,500 to 10,000 clones; less than 95% are singletons. The sequencing used peripheral blood, collected before any cancer treatment. The receptors come from a male donor at least 60 years old with stage III squamous cell lung carcinoma. CDR3s include the opening cysteine and the closing phenylalanine or tryptophan. D genes are given only for firm matches.

j_call	v_call	d_call	cdr3_nt	cdr3_aa
TRBJ1-6	TRBV4-1	NA	TGCGCCAGCAGCCAAGAAGCAGGGAGCTCCTATAATTCACCCCTCCACTTT	CASSQEAGSSYNSPLHF
TRBJ2-3	TRBV10-3	TRBD2	TGTGCCATTGCTAGCGGGGGGGCCTCAGATACGCAGTATTTT	CAIASGGASDTQYF
TRBJ2-7	TRBV9	TRBD2	TGTGCCAGCAGCCCCCGACTAGCGGGGGGTTACGAGCAGTACTTC	CASSPRLAGGYEQYF
TRBJ2-3	TRBV11-2	TRBD2	TGTGCCAGCAGCTCGGGGGGGTCCCCGTGGAGGGCAGATACGCAGTATTTT	CASSSGGSPWRADTQYF
TRBJ2-5	TRBV5-6	NA	TGTGCCAGCAGCTTGGTGGGAGTTGAGGAAGAGACCCAGTACTTC	CASSLVGVEEETQYF
TRBJ1-4	TRBV18	TRBD1	TGTGCCAGCTCATCGGGACAGGGTAATGAAAAACTGTTTTTT	CASSSGQGNEKLFF
TRBJ2-3	TRBV5-1	NA	TGCGCCAGCCACGGGGGGCAGGTCACAGATACGCAGTATTTT	CASHGGQVTDTQYF
TRBJ1-2	TRBV2	TRBD1	TGTGCCAGCAGTGGGACAGGGGGCTTCCAGGATGGCTACACCTTC	CASSGTGGFQDGYTF
TRBJ2-6	TRBV19	NA	TGTGCCAGTAGTATAGAAGGGGACGGCGTCACTGGGGCCAACGTCCTGACTTTC	CASSIEGDGVTGANVLTF
TRBJ1-2	TRBV2	TRBD1	TGTGCCAGCGGTAGGGGGCAGGACTATGGCTACACCTTC	CASGRGQDYGYTF
TRBJ2-7	TRBV6-1	NA	TGTGCCAGCACCCGTGGAAGGTGGTCCTACGAGCAGTACTTC	CASTRGRWSYEQYF
TRBJ2-7	TRBV6-1	TRBD1	TGTGCCAGCAGGGAGTCGGGACAGGGGCCTAAGTACTTC	CASRESGQGPKYF
TRBJ2-5	TRBV7-9	NA	TGTGCCAGCAGCTTAGGATCCAACAGGGAGACCCAGTACTTC	CASSLGSNRETQYF
TRBJ2-7	TRBV27	NA	TGTGCCAGCAGTTTGTCTAACAGGGTCGAGCAGTACTTC	CASSLSNRVEQYF
TRBJ2-7	TRBV11-2	NA	TGTGCCAGCAGCTACGGAAACACCCCGATTTACGAGCAGTACTTC	CASSYGNTPIYEQYF
TRBJ2-1	TRBV6-8	NA	TGTGCCAGCAGTTACTCGAAGGTTGGGTTCACTGAGCAGTTCTTC	CASSYSKVGFTEQFF
TRBJ2-1	TRBV29-1	NA	TGCAGCGTTGGGCTACTCGGGACCCTGTTCTTC	CSVGLLGTLFF
TRBJ2-7	TRBV28	TRBD1	TGTGCCAGCAGTTTGGACAGGGGAGGGGGCTACGAGCAGTACTTC	CASSLDRGGGYEQYF
TRBJ1-4	TRBV28	TRBD1	TGTGCCAGCAGTACTACAGGGGGCGAAGAAAAACTGTTTTTT	CASSTTGGEEKLFF
TRBJ1-6	TRBV6-1	NA	TGTGCCAGCAGTGGCCCCCAACCCTCCTATAATTCACCCCTCCACTTT	CASSGPQPSYNSPLHF
TRBJ2-7	TRBV6-6	NA	TGTGCCAGCAGCCGAGGAGGGGGGCCCTACGAGCAGTACTTC	CASSRGGGPYEQYF
TRBJ2-5	TRBV18	NA	TGTGCCAGCTCACCATCCGAACGATCCCCTCCTCGGCAGTACTTC	CASSPSERSPPRQYF
TRBJ1-1	TRBV7-9	NA	TGTGCCAGCAGCTTAGAGCAGGGCGGGGACACTGAAGCTTTCTTT	CASSLEQGGDTEAFF
TRBJ1-2	TRBV5-6	TRBD1	TGTGCCAGCAGCCAGGGACAGGGGGACTATGGCTACACCTTC	CASSQGQGDYGYTF
TRBJ1-6	TRBV27	NA	TGTGCCAGCAGTATGACAGCCCTAGTCTATTCACCCCTCCACTTT	CASSMTALVYSPLHF
TRBJ2-1	TRBV7-6	NA	TGTGCCAGCAGCTTGGAACTGGGGGGCGAAAATGAGCAGTTCTTC	CASSLELGGENEQFF
TRBJ1-4	TRBV5-1	NA	TGCGCCAGCAGCTCAACTGGTTGGTTGAAAAATGAAAAACTGTTTTTT	CASSSTGWLKNEKLFF
TRBJ1-2	TRBV9	NA	TGTGCCAGCAGCGTAGAGGGAGGGGGATGGACGGACTATGGCTACACCTTC	CASSVEGGGWTDYGYTF
TRBJ2-2	TRBV7-9	NA	TGTGCCAGCTCAGCCGGACAGTGGAACACCGGGGAGCTGTTTTTT	CASSAGQWNTGELFF
TRBJ1-1	TRBV18	TRBD1	TGTGCCAGCTCAACCGACAGGGGTGTGAACACTGAAGCTTTCTTT	CASSTDRGVNTEAFF
TRBJ2-7	TRBV15	NA	TGTGCCACCAGCAGAGGGGCAGATTCAAGCTCCTACGAGCAGTACTTC	CATSRGADSSSYEQYF
TRBJ1-5	TRBV7-9	NA	TGTGCCAGCAGCTCGCAGGCAGGGGCCGCGATTTCCAATCAGCCCCAGCATTTT	CASSSQAGAAISNQPQHF